The source of this TCR beta chain is a study of T cells in Graves' hyperthyroidism and ophthalmopathy. The TCR beta CDR3 regions underwent amplification using RNA transcripts as the source. The HTBI primer set was used in a first-round RT-PCR of the TCR CDR3. From the multiplex PCR reads, TCRdb called clonotypes with MiXCR, one entry per CDR3 protein. The sample has hundreds of thousands of distinct CDR3 sequences, just over 35% seen once. This clonotype was detected many times. The sequenced sample consisted of blood. The sequence was obtained from a woman between 40 and 55 years old with Graves' hyperthyroidism.

The CDR3 DNA reads TGTGCCAGCAGCTTAGATCTAGCGACAGGGTTCGTCTACACCTTC. It encodes CASSLDLATGFVYTF. The chain carries TRBV11-2 and TRBJ1-2; 7 positions agree with TRBD1. V shed 0 bases and J 10 bases; nucleotides not matched to a gene: 11. The CDR3 sequence is 15 residues long. CDR1 is SGHAT and CDR2 is FQNNGV in the germline V gene.